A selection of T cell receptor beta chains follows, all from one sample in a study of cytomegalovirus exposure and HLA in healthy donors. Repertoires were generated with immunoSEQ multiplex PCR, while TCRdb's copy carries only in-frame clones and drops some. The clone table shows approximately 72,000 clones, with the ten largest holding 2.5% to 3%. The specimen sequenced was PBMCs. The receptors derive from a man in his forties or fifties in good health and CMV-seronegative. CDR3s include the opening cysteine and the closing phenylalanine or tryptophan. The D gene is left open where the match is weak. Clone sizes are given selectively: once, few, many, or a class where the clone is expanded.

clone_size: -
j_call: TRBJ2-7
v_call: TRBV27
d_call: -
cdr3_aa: CASSLSSGVEQYF
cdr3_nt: TGTGCCAGCAGTTTATCCTCAGGGGTCGAGCAGTACTTC

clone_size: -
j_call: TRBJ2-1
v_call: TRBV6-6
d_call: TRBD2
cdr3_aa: CASSYGDYSYNEQFF
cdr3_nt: TGTGCCAGCAGTTACGGGGACTACTCCTACAATGAGCAGTTCTTC

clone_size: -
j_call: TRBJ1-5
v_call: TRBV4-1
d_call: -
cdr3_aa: CASSRRAGGAGQPQHF
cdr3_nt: TGCGCCAGCAGCCGGAGGGCGGGGGGCGCCGGACAGCCCCAGCATTTT

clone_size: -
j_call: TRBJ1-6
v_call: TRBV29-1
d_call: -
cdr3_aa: CSVEEGSTLHF
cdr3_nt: TGCAGCGTTGAAGAGGGGAGCACCCTCCACTTT

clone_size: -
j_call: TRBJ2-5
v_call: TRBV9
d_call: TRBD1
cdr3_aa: CASSSRDRVPQETQYF
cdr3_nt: TGTGCCAGCAGCTCCCGGGACAGGGTTCCCCAAGAGACCCAGTACTTC

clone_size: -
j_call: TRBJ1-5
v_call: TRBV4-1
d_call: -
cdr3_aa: CASSQDWGVWDQPQHF
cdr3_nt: TGCGCCAGCAGCCAAGATTGGGGAGTCTGGGATCAGCCCCAGCATTTT

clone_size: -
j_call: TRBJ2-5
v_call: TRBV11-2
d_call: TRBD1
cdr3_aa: CASSQGQGPQETQYF
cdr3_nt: TGTGCCAGCAGCCAGGGACAGGGGCCACAAGAGACCCAGTACTTC

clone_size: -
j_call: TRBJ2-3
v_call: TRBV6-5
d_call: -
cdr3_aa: CASSSSWGLGDTQYF
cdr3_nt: TGTGCCAGCAGTTCCTCCTGGGGGCTCGGAGATACGCAGTATTTT

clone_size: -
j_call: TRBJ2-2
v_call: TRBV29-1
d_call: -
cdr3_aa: CSASSKGLVTGELFF
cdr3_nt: TGCAGCGCCTCTAGCAAAGGACTCGTTACCGGGGAGCTGTTTTTT

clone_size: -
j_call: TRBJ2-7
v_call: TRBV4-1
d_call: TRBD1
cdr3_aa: CASSQDRRDRKNEQYF
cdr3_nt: TGCGCCAGCAGCCAAGATCGAAGGGACAGGAAGAACGAGCAGTACTTC

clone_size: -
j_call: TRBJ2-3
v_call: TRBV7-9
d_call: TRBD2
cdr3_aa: CASSLVGRTDTQYF
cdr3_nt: TGTGCCAGCAGCTTAGTCGGGAGGACAGATACGCAGTATTTT

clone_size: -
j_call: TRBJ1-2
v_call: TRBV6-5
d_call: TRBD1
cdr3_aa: CASSYSDRGYGYTF
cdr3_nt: TGTGCCAGCAGTTACTCGGACAGGGGTTATGGCTACACCTTC

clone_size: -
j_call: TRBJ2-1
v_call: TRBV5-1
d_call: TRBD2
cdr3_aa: CASSLGGGPRDEQFF
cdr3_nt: TGCGCCAGCAGCTTAGGCGGGGGGCCACGGGATGAGCAGTTCTTC

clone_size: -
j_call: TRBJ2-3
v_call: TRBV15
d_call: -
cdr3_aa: CATAGVSTDTQYF
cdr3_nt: TGTGCCACCGCCGGAGTTTCGACAGATACGCAGTATTTT

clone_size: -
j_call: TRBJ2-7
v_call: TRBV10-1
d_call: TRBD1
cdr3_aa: CASSEGQGPHEQYF
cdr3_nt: TGCGCCAGCAGTGAGGGACAGGGACCCCACGAGCAGTACTTC

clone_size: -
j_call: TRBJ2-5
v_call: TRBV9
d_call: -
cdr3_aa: CASSAGQHQETQYF
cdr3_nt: TGTGCCAGCAGCGCGGGACAACACCAAGAGACCCAGTACTTC

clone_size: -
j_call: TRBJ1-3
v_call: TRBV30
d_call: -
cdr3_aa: CAWRPGAGNTIYF
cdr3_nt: TGTGCCTGGAGGCCGGGAGCTGGAAACACCATATATTTT

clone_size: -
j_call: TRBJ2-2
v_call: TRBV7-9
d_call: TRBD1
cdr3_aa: CASRPTGDAGELFF
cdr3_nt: TGTGCCAGCAGGCCCACAGGGGATGCCGGGGAGCTGTTTTTT

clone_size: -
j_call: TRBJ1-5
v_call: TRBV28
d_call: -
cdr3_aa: CASSYRGTHQPQHF
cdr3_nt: TGTGCCAGCAGCTATCGGGGGACCCATCAGCCCCAGCATTTT

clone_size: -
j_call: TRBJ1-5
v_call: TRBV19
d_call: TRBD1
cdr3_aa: CASKGTGDNQPQHF
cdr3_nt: TGTGCCAGTAAGGGGACAGGCGACAATCAGCCCCAGCATTTT

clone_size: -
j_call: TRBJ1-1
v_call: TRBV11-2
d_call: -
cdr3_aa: CASGGGSTEAFF
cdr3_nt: TGTGCCAGCGGGGGGGGGAGCACTGAAGCTTTCTTT

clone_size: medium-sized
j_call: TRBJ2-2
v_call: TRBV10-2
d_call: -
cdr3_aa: CASMLRLNTGELFF
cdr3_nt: TGCGCCAGCATGCTTCGGTTGAACACCGGGGAGCTGTTTTTT

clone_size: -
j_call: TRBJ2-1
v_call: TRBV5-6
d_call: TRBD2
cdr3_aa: CASSFVRGADNEQFF
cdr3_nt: TGTGCCAGCAGCTTCGTGCGGGGGGCAGACAATGAGCAGTTCTTC

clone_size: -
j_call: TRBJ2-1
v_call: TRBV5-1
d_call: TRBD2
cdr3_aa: CASSLVAGANNEQFF
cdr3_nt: TGCGCCAGCAGCTTGGTAGCGGGGGCGAATAATGAGCAGTTCTTC

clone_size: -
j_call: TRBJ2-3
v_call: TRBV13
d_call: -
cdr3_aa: CASSLPRFTDTQYF
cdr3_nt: TGTGCCAGCAGCTTACCGCGATTCACAGATACGCAGTATTTT

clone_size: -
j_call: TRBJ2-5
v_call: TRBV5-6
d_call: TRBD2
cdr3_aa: CASSWGGIQETQYF
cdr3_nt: TGTGCCAGCAGCTGGGGAGGGATCCAAGAGACCCAGTACTTC

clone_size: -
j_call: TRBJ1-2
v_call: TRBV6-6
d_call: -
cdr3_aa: CASSYGGMVEYGYTF
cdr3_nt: TGTGCCAGCAGTTACGGGGGGATGGTCGAATATGGCTACACCTTC

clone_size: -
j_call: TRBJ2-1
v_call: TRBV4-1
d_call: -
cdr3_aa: CASSQNSGNSYNEQFF
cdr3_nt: TGCGCCAGCAGCCAAAATTCAGGTAACTCCTACAATGAGCAGTTCTTC

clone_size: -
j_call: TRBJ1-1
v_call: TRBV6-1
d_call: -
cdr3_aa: CASSRGTNTEAFF
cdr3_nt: TGTGCCAGCAGTAGAGGTACGAACACTGAAGCTTTCTTT

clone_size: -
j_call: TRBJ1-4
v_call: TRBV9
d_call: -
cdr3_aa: CASSVAPSGNEKLFF
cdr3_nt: TGTGCCAGCAGCGTAGCGCCTTCGGGTAATGAAAAACTGTTTTTT

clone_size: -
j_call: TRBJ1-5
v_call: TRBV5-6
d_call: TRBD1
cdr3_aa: CASSAGTGGWNQPQHF
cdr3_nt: TGTGCCAGCAGCGCAGGGACAGGGGGTTGGAATCAGCCCCAGCATTTT

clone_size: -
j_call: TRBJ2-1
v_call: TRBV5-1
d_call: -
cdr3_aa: CASSLATDEQFF
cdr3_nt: TGCGCCAGCAGCTTGGCTACGGATGAGCAGTTCTTC

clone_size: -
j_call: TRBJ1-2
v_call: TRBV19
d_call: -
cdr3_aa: CASSLWGTNYGYTF
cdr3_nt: TGTGCCAGTAGTCTTTGGGGCACTAACTATGGCTACACCTTC

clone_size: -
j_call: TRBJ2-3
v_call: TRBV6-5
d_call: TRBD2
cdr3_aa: CASSRSSGPDTQYF
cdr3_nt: TGTGCCAGCAGTCGTTCTAGCGGGCCGGATACGCAGTATTTT

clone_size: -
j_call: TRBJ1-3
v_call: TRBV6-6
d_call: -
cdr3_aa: CASSYQISSGNTIYF
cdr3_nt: TGTGCCAGCAGTTACCAGATTTCCTCTGGAAACACCATATATTTT

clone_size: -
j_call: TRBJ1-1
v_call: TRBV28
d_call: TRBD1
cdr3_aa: CASSLQQGALVTEAFF
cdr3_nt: TGTGCCAGCAGTTTACAGCAGGGGGCGCTGGTTACTGAAGCTTTCTTT

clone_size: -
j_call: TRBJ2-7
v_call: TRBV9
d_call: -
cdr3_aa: CASSVNQGSYEQYF
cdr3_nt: TGTGCCAGCAGCGTAAACCAGGGTTCCTACGAGCAGTACTTC

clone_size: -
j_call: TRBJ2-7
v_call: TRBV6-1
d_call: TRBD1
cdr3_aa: CASRGQSYSYEQYF
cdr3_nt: TGTGCCAGCAGGGGACAGTCTTACTCCTACGAGCAGTACTTC

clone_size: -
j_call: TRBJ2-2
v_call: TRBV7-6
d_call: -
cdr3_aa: CASRGYGSGYGELFF
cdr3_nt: TGTGCCAGCAGAGGTTATGGGTCGGGATACGGGGAGCTGTTTTTT

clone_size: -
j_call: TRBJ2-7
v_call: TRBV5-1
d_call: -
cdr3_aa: CASSLNRLSYEQYF
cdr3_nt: TGCGCCAGCAGCTTGAACAGGCTCTCCTACGAGCAGTACTTC

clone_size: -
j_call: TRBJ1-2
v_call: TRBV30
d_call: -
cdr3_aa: CASGREGYGYTF
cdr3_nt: TGTGCCTCTGGGCGGGAGGGCTATGGCTACACCTTC

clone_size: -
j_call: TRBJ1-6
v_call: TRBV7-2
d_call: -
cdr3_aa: CASSSKGEGNSPLHF
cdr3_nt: TGTGCCAGCAGCTCGAAGGGGGAAGGAAATTCACCCCTCCACTTT